The entry below gives a single T cell receptor (beta chain) sequence along with its context. No antigen is known for it. The read comes to an end 3 residues before the CDR3 does, leaving the germline J gene to fill in the end. The record originates from a study of Tregs in tolerant kidney transplant recipients. Study-wide points: Biological reproducibility was not directly addressed, but technical replication error appeared minimal. Tregs expanded with activated donor B cells seemed most donor-specific.

The repertoire was sequenced with immunoSEQ multiplex PCR; TCRdb's copy has only in-frame clones and lacks some. Seen in this sample are 50,000 or so clones; the ten most common clones hold 0.8% to 1%. Unstimulated Tregs (CD4+CD25+CD127-) and CD4+CD25- non-Tregs were sorted from PBMCs. Trimming cost V 4 bases and J 5 bases, with 15 bases left between them. Germline loops: CDR1 DFQATT, CDR2 SNEGSKA (reference sequence). This CDR3 is built from 14 residues. This TCR derives from a human donor who received a combined kidney and bone marrow transplant. The genes are TRBV20-1 and TRBJ1-3; possible D gene TRBD1, 5 bases. Source: CD4+ T cells from blood, taken before the transplant. This CDR3 reads CSAMGLTLRNTIYF. CDR3 bases read: TGCAGTGCTATGGGACTGACCCTGAGAAACACC.